Each of the 9 T cell receptor beta chains below was sequenced from the same sample in a study of blood T cell repertoires in COVID-19. Produced via immunoSEQ multiplex PCR; TCRdb's table is partial and in-frame only. The repertoire has 100,000 to 150,000 clones, 85% to 90% of them found once; the top ten carry roughly 2.2%. The specimen sequenced was peripheral blood. The receptors come from a man in his 70s with active COVID-19.

The genes are TRBV10-3 and TRBJ1-1, with D possibly matching TRBD1 (6 bases). This CDR3 comprises 15 residues. V was cut by 3 bases and J by 4 bases, with 15 bases left in between. Germline V gene sequence: CDR1 ENHRY, CDR2 SYGVKD. CDR3 in DNA: TGTGCCATCAGTGATAGGGGGAAAGCCGCCACTGAAGCTTTCTTT. This codes for CAISDRGKAATEAFF.

This clone was picked up one time. V is TRBV30 and J is TRBJ2-7, with 7 bases aligning to TRBD2. The CDR3 has 15 residues. Germline assignment: CDR1 GTSNPN and CDR2 SVGIG (reference sequence). Losses at the gene ends were 8 bases for V and 2 bases for J; bases not matched to a gene: 15. CDR3 region: CAGSGGGTSPYEQYF. The CDR3 DNA follows: TGTGCCGGTTCTGGGGGAGGGACTTCTCCCTACGAGCAGTACTTC.

This chain uses TRBV10-1 with TRBJ2-1; tentative D call: TRBD2 (6 bases). In germline, CDR1 is WNHNN, CDR2 SYGVQD (reference sequence). The CDR3 runs to 15 residues. Trimming took 4 bases from V and 3 from J, leaving 13 bases between them. The CDR3 DNA sequence: TGCGCCAGCAGTGGACCAGGGACTCACTACAATGAGCAGTTCTTC. It codes for CASSGPGTHYNEQFF.

The rearrangement links TRBV24-1 to TRBJ2-3, with D possibly TRBD1 on 6 matching bases. The ends were cut back, 4 bases at V and 2 bases at J, with 15 bases in the middle. Germline lookup yields CDR1 KGHDR and CDR2 SFDVKD. The CDR3 is made up of 16 amino acids. The DNA of the CDR3 is TGTGCCACCAGTGACATACAGGGTGTTGACACAGATACGCAGTATTTT. Its protein is CATSDIQGVDTDTQYF.

CDR3: CASSVDWEGSNNEQFF. DNA for the CDR3: TGTGCCAGCAGCGTGGATTGGGAGGGTAGTAACAATGAGCAGTTCTTC. This chain joins TRBV6-4 and TRBJ2-1; 7 nucleotides agree with TRBD2. The germline V gene encodes CDR1 MRHNA and CDR2 SNTAGT. V trimming: 6 bases; J trimming: 5 bases; junction bases outside the gene matches: 13. The CDR3 extends over 16 amino acids.

The rearrangement links TRBV4-2 to TRBJ2-2; D may be TRBD1 (6 bases). Trimming stripped 1 base from V and 1 base from J, with 7 bases between. CDR1 and CDR2 from the germline V gene are LGHNA and YNFKEQ. The CDR3 runs 15 residues. For the CDR3, the DNA is TGTGCCAGCAGCCAAGGGGGGCGGAACACCGGGGAGCTGTTTTTT. Its translation: CASSQGGRNTGELFF.

The genes are TRBV27 and TRBJ2-7; 7 bases agree with TRBD2. Germline CDR1 MNHEY, CDR2 SMNVEV (reference sequence). There are 14 residues in the CDR3. V lost 5 bases and J lost 2; bases outside the gene matches: 6. Here the CDR3 reads CASSRREPPYEQYF. The CDR3 region has the DNA TGTGCCAGCAGTCGGCGGGAGCCCCCCTACGAGCAGTACTTC.

This chain joins TRBV7-2 and TRBJ2-5; TRBD1 agrees at 7 bases. V trimming: 4 bases; J trimming: 0 bases; junction bases outside the gene matches: 8. The CDR3 has 16 amino acids. Germline assignment: CDR1 SGHTA and CDR2 FQGNSA. The DNA of the CDR3 is TGTGCCAGCAGCTCCGGACAGGCCCGGTACCAAGAGACCCAGTACTTC. Translating gives CASSSGQARYQETQYF.

The rearrangement joins TRBV5-4 to TRBJ1-2; TRBD1 aligns across 7 bases. The CDR3 spans 15 residues. V was clipped by 2 bases and J by 4 bases; unmatched bases: 8. The germline gives CDR1 SGHNT, CDR2 YYREEE (reference sequence). This CDR3 is CASSLHRGDLYGYTF. In nucleotides, the CDR3 is TGTGCCAGCAGCTTACACAGGGGCGACCTCTATGGCTACACCTTC.